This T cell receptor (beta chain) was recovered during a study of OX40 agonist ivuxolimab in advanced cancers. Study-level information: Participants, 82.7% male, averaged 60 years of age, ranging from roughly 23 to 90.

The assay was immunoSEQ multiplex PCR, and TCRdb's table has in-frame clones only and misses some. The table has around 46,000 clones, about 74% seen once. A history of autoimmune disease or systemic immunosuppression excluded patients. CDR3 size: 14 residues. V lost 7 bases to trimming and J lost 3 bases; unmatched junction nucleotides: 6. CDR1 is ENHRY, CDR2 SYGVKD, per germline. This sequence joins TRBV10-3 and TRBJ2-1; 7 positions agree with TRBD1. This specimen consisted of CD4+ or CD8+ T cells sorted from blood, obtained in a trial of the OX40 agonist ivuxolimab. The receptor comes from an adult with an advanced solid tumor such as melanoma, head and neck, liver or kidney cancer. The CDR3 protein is CAINNRDSYNEQFF. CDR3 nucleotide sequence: TGTGCCATCAATAACCGGGACAGCTACAATGAGCAGTTCTTC.